This entry is about one TCR beta chain. Treatment denoted: preoperative locoregional IRX-2 cytokine immunotherapy. Preoperative locoregional IRX-2 cytokine immunotherapy was tested in the phase Ib source study. This record belongs to a study of preoperative IRX-2 immunotherapy in early breast cancer. Assay used: immunoSEQ multiplex PCR; TCRdb lists only in-frame clones, some missing. The sample holds 20,000 to 30,000 clones, around 75% seen once. Trimming took off 4 bases at V and 2 bases at J, with 12 bases between the two ends. This CDR3 is 15 amino acids long. Germline CDR1 reads SGHRS; CDR2 reads YFSETQ.

J is TRBJ2-2 and V is TRBV5-1; D may be TRBD1 (6 bases). This TCR was recovered from a human donor with breast cancer. Source: lymph node tissue, taken after IRX-2 immunotherapy. The chain's CDR3 is CASSHRDKNTGELFF. The CDR3 DNA reads as TGCGCCAGCAGCCACCGGGACAAAAACACCGGGGAGCTGTTTTTT.